The T cell receptor (beta chain) under discussion was sequenced for a study of blood T cell repertoires in COVID-19. Authors' analysis steps: Counts of nucleated cells, estimated from reference gene primer amplification, were obtained. TCRdb's table, derived via immunoSEQ multiplex PCR, lists solely in-frame clones and lacks some. Clone size and the V and J calls come from that table; the DNA yielded D and trimming. The sample shows under 300,000 clones, around 80% of them seen only once. V was shortened by 2 bases and J by 1 base, with 8 bases between the two germline ends. The germline gives CDR1 MDHEN, CDR2 SYDVKM. The CDR3 has 14 residues.

This chain links TRBV28 with TRBJ2-5, with D maybe TRBD1 (6 bases). The sequence came from a man between 35 and 55 years old who had recovered from COVID-19. The source material was PBMCs or T cells enriched from blood (not recorded which). The CDR3 here is CASSLEGVQETQYF. DNA for the CDR3: TGTGCCAGCAGTTTAGAGGGGGTCCAAGAGACCCAGTACTTC.